The clone carrying this T cell receptor (beta chain) has at least ten counts. Its antigen is not identified. This CDR3 contains 16 residues. CDR1 and CDR2 from the germline V gene are MNHEY and SMNVEV (reference sequence). Germline trimming cut 2 bases from V and 4 bases from J; bases unmatched to any gene: 8. This entry comes from a study of T cells in Graves' hyperthyroidism and ophthalmopathy. Points from the study as a whole: Model output signaled ophthalmopathy a median around 6.9 months ahead of onset. In blood, most of the thyroid clonotypes expanded above 0.001 were also present.

Diagnosis relied on clinical symptoms, serum thyroxine and TRAb, thyroid ultrasound and orbital computed tomography. 9.5 to 10 ml fresh peripheral blood yielded the PBMCs. The investigators amplified TCR beta CDR3 regions from RNA transcripts. TCR CDR3 underwent first-round RT-PCR with the HTBI primer set. TCRdb re-called the multiplex PCR reads with MiXCR, one entry per CDR3 protein. The sample shows about 600,000 distinct CDR3 sequences, about 14% of them seen only once. The specimen was blood. The rearrangement uses TRBV27 and TRBJ1-2; 9 bases fit TRBD1. The clonotype originates from a woman between 45 and 60 years old with Graves' ophthalmopathy. The CDR3 protein is CASSLVADRGFYGYTF. The CDR3 bases are TGTGCCAGCAGTTTAGTGGCCGACAGGGGGTTCTATGGCTACACCTTC.